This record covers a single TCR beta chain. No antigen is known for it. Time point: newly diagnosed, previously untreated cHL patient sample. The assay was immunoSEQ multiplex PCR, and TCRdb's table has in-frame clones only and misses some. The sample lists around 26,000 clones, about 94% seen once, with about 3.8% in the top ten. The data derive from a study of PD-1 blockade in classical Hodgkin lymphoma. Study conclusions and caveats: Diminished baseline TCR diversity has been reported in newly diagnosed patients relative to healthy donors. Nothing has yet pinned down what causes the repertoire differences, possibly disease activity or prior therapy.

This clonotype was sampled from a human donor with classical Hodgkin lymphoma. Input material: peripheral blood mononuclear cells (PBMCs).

This CDR3 reads CASSLVDQQSYEQYF. Here the CDR3 DNA reads TGTGCCAGCAGCTTGGTAGACCAGCAATCCTACGAGCAGTACTTC. V usage is TRBV5-6 and J usage is TRBJ2-7; D is unresolved. Germline V gives CDR1 SGHDT, CDR2 YYEEEE. The V end lost 0 bases, the J end lost 1 base, and 11 bases lay between the germline ends. The CDR3 is 15 amino acids.